This T cell receptor (beta chain) was identified in a study of cytomegalovirus exposure and HLA in healthy donors. Study-wide background: The 110 or so validation repertoires were produced on the same platform as the 550 to 750 repertoires of the first cohort. This was reported in a later analysis. Study-wide results and limits: Most TCR sequences were uncommon, yet certain public TCRs appeared in many donors. The classifier reportedly diagnosed cytomegalovirus status with high specificity and sensitivity.

Sequenced by immunoSEQ multiplex PCR; TCRdb stores in-frame clones only, minus some. Of 250,000 to 400,000 clones listed, 70% to 90% are singletons. Worth noting for this clone: The antigen remains unidentified.

The CDR3 is 15 amino acids. The V gene's germline CDR1 is LNHDA and CDR2 SQIVND (reference sequence). Trimming cost V 3 bases and J 2 bases, with 11 bases left between them. The sequenced sample was PBMCs. The sequence derives from a man aged 30 to 39 in good health and CMV-seronegative. This chain links TRBV19 with TRBJ1-5, with D possibly being TRBD1 (5 bases). CDR3 sequence: CASSIGRAGNQPQHF. The CDR3 DNA is TGTGCCAGTAGTATTGGCAGGGCGGGCAATCAGCCCCAGCATTTT. Full variable domain (rest looked up from reference TRBV19 and TRBJ1-5): DGGITQSPKYLFRKEGQNVTLSCEQNLNHDAMYWYRQDPGQGLRLIYYSQIVNDFQKGDIAEGYSVSREKKESFPLTVTSAQKNPTAFYLCASSIGRAGNQPQHFGDGTRLSIL.